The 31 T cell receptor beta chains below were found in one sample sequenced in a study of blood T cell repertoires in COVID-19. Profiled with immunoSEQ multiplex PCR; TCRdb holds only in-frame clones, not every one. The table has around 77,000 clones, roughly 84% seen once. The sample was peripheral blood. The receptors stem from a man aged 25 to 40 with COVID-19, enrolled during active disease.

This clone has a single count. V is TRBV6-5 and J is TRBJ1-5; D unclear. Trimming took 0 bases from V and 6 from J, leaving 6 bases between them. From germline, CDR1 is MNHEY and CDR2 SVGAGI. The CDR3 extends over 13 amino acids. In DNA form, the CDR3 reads TGTGCCAGCAGTTACTCGGGGAGTCAGCCCCAGCATTTT. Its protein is CASSYSGSQPQHF.

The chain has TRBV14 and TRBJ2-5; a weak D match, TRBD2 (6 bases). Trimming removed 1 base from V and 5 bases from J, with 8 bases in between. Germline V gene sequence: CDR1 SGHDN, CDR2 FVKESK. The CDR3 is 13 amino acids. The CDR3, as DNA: TGTGCCAGCAGCCAAGGGCTAGCGGAGACCCAGTACTTC. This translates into CASSQGLAETQYF.

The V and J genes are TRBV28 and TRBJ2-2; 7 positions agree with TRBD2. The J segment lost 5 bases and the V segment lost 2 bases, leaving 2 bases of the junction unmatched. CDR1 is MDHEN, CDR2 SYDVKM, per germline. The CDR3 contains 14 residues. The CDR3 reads CASSLAGATGELFF. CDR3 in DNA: TGTGCCAGCAGTTTAGCGGGAGCTACCGGGGAGCTGTTTTTT.

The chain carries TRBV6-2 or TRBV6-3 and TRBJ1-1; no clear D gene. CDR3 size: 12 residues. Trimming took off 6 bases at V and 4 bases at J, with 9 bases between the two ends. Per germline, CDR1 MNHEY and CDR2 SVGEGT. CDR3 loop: CASSPQVTEAFF. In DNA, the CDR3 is TGTGCCAGCAGCCCCCAGGTCACTGAAGCTTTCTTT.

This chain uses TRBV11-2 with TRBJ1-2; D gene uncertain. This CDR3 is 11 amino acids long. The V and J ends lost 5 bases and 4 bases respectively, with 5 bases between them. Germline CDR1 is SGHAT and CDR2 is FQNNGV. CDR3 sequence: CASSGSYGYTF. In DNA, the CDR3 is TGTGCCAGCAGCGGTAGCTATGGCTACACCTTC.

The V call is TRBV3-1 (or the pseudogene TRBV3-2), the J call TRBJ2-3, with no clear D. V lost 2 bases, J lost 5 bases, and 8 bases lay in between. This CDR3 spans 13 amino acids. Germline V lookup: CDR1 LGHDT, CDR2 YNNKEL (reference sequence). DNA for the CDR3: TGTGCCAGCAGCCAAACCCCCGGAGATACGCAGTATTTT. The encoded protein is CASSQTPGDTQYF.

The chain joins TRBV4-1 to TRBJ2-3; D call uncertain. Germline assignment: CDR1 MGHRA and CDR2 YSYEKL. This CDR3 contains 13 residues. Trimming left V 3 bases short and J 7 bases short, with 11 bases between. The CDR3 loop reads CASSHPLVYTQYF. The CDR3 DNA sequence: TGCGCCAGCAGCCACCCTCTAGTCTATACGCAGTATTTT.

The CDR3 spells CASSFSSGGDEQFF. The DNA of the CDR3 is TGTGCCAGCAGCTTTTCTAGCGGGGGCGATGAGCAGTTCTTC. J is TRBJ2-1 and V is TRBV11-1; 10 bases fit TRBD2. Germline values: CDR1 SGHAT, CDR2 FQDESV (reference sequence). Unmatched junction bases numbered 4, after V lost 3 bases and J lost 8 bases. The CDR3 runs 14 residues.

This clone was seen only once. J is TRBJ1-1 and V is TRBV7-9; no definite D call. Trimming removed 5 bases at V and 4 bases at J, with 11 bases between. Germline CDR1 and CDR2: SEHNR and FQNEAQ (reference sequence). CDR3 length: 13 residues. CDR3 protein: CASSQQLVTEAFF. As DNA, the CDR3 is TGTGCCAGCAGCCAGCAACTAGTCACTGAAGCTTTCTTT.

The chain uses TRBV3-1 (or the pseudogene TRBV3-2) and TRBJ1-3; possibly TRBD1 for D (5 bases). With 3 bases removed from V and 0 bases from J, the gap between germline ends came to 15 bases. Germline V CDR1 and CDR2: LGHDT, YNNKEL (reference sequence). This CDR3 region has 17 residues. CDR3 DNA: TGTGCCAGCAGCCAGGCCGGCGGGGGGGGCTCTGGAAACACCATATATTTT. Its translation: CASSQAGGGGSGNTIYF.

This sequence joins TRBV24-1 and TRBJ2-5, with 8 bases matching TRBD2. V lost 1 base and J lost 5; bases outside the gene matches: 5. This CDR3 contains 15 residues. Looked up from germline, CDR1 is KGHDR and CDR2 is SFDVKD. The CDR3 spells CATSDFAGGGETQYF. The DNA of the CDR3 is TGTGCCACCAGTGATTTTGCGGGGGGCGGCGAGACCCAGTACTTC.

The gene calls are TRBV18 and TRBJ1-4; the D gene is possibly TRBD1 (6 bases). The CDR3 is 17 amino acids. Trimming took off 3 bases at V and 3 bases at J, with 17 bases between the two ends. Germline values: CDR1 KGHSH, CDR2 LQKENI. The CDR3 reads CASSPREPGVSNEKLFF. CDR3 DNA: TGTGCCAGCTCACCTAGAGAACCAGGGGTGTCTAATGAAAAACTGTTTTTT.

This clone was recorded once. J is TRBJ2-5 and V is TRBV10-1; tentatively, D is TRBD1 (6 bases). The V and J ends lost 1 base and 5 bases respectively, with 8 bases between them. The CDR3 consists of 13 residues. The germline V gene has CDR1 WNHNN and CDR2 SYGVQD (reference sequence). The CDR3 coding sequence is TGCGCCAGCAGTGAGTTTGACAGGGAGACCCAGTACTTC. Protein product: CASSEFDRETQYF.

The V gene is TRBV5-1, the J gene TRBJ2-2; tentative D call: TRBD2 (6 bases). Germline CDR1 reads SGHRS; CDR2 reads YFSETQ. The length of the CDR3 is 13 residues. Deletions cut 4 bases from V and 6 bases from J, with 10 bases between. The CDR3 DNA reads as TGCGCCAGCAGCCCCCGCGGGGCCGGGGAGCTGTTTTTT. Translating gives CASSPRGAGELFF.

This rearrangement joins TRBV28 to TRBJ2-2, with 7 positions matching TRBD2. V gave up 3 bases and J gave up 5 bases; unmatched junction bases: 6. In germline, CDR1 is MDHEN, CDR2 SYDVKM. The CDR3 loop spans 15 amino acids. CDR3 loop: CASSLALGGTGELFF. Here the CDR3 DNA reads TGTGCCAGCAGTTTGGCCCTGGGGGGGACCGGGGAGCTGTTTTTT.

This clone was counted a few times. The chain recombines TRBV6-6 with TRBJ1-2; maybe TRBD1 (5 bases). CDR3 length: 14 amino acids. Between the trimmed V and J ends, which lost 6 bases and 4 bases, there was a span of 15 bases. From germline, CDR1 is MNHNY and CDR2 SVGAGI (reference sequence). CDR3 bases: TGTGCCAGCAGACCTGAAACAGGAAGCTATGGCTACACCTTC. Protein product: CASRPETGSYGYTF.

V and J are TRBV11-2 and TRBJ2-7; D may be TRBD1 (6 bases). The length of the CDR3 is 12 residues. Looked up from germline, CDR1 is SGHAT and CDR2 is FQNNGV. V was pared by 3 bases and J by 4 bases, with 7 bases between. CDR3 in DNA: TGTGCCAGCAGCTTGGACAGTTACGAGCAGTACTTC. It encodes CASSLDSYEQYF.

CDR3 coding DNA: TGTGCCATCAGGGCCCGGGACAGGGAAGCTTTCTTT. Translating it yields CAIRARDREAFF. The rearrangement links TRBV10-3 to TRBJ1-1; 8 bases map to TRBD1. Germline CDR1 ENHRY, CDR2 SYGVKD. The CDR3 is made up of 12 amino acids. V shed 6 bases, J shed 8 bases, and the junction held 5 bases outside the gene matches.

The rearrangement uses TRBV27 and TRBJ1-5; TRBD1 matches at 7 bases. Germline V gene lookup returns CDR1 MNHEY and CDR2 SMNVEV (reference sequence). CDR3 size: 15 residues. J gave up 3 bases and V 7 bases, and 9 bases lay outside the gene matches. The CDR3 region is CASKPGQILNQPQHF. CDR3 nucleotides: TGTGCCAGCAAACCGGGACAGATACTCAATCAGCCCCAGCATTTT.

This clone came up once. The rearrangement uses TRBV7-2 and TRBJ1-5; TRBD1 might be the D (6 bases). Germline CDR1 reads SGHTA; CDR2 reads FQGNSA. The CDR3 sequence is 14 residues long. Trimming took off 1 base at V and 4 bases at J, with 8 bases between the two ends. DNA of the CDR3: TGTGCCAGCAGCTTAGAAACAGGGAATCAGCCCCAGCATTTT. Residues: CASSLETGNQPQHF.

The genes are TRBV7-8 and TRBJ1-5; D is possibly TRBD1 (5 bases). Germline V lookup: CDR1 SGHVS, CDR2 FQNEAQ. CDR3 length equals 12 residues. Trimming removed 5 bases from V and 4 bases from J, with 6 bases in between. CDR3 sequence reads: CASSPGNQPQHF. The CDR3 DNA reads TGTGCCAGCAGCCCAGGGAATCAGCCCCAGCATTTT.

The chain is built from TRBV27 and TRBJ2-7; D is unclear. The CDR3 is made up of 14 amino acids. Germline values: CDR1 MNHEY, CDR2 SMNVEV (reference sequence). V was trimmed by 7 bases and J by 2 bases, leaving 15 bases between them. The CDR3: CASTSLLTAYEQYF. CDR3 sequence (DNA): TGTGCCAGCACTTCCTTGCTAACAGCCTACGAGCAGTACTTC.

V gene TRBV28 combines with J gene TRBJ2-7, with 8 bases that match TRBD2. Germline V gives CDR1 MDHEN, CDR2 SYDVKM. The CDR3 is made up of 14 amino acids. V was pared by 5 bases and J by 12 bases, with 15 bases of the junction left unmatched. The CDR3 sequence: CASSPPQPAGGSYF. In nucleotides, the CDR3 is TGTGCCAGCAGTCCCCCTCAGCCGGCGGGGGGTTCGTACTTC.

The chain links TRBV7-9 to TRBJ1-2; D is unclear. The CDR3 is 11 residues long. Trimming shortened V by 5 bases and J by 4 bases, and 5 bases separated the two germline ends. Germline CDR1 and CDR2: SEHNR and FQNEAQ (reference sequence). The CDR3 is CASSPGYGYTF. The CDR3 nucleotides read TGTGCCAGCAGCCCCGGCTATGGCTACACCTTC.

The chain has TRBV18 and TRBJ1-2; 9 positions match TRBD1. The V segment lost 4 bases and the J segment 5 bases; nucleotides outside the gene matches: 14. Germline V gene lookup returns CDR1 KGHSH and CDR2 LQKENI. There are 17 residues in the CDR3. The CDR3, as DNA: TGTGCCAGCTCACAAGTCCCGGGACAGGGAACGACTTATGGCTACACCTTC. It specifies CASSQVPGQGTTYGYTF.

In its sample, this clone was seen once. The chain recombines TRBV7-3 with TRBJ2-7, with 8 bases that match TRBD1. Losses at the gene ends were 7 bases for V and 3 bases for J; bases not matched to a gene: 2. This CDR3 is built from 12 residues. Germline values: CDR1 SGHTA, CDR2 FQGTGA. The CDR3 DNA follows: TGTGCCAGCAACGGACAGGGCTACGAGCAGTACTTC. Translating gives CASNGQGYEQYF.

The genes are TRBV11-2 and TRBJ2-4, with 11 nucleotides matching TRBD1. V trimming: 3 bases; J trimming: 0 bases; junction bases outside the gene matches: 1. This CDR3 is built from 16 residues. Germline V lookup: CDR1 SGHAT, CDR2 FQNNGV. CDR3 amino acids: CASSLDRGRAKNIQYF. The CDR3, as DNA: TGTGCCAGCAGCTTGGACAGGGGGCGAGCCAAAAACATTCAGTACTTC.

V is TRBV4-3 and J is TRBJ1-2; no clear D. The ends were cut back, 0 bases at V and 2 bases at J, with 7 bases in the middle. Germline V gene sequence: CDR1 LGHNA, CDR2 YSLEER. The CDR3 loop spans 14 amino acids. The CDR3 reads CASSQELRNYGYTF. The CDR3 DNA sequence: TGCGCCAGCAGCCAAGAACTTCGAAACTATGGCTACACCTTC.

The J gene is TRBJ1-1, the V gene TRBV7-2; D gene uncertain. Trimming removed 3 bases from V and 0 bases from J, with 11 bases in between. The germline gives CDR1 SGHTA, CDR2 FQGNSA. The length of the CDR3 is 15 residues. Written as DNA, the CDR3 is TGTGCCAGCAGCTTTAACACGAACCTGAACACTGAAGCTTTCTTT. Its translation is CASSFNTNLNTEAFF.

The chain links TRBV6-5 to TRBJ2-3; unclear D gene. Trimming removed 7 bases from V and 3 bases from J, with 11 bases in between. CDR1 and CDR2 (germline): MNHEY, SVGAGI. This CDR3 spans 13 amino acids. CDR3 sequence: CASIQFRTDTQYF. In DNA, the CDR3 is TGTGCCAGCATACAGTTCAGGACAGATACGCAGTATTTT.

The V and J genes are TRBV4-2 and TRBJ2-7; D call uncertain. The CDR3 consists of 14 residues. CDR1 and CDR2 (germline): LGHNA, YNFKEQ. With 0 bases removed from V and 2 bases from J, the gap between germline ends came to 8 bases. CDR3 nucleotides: TGTGCCAGCAGCCAAGAGGCAGGCGCCTACGAGCAGTACTTC. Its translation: CASSQEAGAYEQYF.